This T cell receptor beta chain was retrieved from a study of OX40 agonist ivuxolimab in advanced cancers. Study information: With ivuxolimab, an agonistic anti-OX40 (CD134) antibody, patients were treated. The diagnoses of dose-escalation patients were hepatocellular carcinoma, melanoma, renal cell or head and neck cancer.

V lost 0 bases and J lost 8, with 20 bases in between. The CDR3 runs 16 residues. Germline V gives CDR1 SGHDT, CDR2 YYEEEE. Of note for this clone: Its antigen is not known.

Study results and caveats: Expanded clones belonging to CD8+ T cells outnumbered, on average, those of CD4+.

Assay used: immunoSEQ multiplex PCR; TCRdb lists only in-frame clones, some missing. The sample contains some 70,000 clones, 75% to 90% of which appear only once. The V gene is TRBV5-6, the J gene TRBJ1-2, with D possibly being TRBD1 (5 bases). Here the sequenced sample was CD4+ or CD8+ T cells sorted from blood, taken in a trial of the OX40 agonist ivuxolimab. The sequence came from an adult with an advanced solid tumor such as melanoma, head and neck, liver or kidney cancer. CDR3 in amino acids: CASSLGGGRGGHGYTF. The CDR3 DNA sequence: TGTGCCAGCAGCTTGGGCGGGGGACGGGGCGGTCACGGCTACACCTTC.